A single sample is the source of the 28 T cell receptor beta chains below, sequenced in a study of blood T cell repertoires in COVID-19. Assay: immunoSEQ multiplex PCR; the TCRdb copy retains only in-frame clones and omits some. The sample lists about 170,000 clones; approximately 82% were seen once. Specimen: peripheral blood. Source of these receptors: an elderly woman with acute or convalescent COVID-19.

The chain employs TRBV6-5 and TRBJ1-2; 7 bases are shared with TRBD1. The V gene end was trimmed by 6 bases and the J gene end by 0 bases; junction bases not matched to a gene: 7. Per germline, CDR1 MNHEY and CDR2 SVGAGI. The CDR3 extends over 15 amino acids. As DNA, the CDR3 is TGTGCCAGCAGGCCGGGGACAGCAGCTAACTATGGCTACACCTTC. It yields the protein CASRPGTAANYGYTF.

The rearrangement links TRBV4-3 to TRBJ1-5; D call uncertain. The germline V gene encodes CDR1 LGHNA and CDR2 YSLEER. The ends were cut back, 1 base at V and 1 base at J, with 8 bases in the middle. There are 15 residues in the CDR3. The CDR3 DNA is TGCGCCAGCAGCCAAGGACACGCAAGCAATCAGCCCCAGCATTTT. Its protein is CASSQGHASNQPQHF.

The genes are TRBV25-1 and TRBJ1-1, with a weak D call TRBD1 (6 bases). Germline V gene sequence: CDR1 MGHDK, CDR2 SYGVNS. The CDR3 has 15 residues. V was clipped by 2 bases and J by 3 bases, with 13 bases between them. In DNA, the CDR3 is TGTGCCAGCAGTGAAATGGACAGCTACTACACTGAAGCTTTCTTT. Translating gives CASSEMDSYYTEAFF.

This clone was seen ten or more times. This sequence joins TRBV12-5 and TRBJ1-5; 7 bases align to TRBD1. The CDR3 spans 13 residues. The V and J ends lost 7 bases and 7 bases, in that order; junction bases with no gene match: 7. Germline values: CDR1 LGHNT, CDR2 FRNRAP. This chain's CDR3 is CASATGMGQPQHF. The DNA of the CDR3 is TGTGCTAGTGCGACAGGGATGGGACAGCCCCAGCATTTT.

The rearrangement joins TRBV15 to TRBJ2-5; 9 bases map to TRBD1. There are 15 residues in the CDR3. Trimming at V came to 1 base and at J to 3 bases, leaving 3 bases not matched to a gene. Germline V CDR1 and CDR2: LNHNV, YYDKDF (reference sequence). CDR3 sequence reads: CATSRGTGAKETQYF. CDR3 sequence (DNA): TGTGCCACCAGCAGAGGGACAGGGGCAAAAGAGACCCAGTACTTC.

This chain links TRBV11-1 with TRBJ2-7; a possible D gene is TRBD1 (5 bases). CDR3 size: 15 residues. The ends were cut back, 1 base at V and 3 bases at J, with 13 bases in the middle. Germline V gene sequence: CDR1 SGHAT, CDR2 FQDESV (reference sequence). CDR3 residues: CASSLEAGNFYEQYF. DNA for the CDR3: TGTGCCAGCAGCTTAGAGGCAGGGAATTTCTACGAGCAGTACTTC.

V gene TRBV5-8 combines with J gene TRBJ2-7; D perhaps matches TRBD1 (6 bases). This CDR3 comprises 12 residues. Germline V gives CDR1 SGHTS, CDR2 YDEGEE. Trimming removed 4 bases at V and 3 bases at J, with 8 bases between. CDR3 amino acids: CASSEQGYEQYF. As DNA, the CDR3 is TGTGCCAGCAGCGAACAGGGCTACGAGCAGTACTTC.

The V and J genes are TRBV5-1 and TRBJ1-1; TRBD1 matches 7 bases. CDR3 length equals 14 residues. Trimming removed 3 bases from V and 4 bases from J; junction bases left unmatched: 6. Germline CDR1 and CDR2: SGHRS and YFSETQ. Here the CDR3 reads CASSSNPGGTEAFF. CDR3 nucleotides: TGCGCCAGCAGCTCGAACCCAGGGGGCACTGAAGCTTTCTTT. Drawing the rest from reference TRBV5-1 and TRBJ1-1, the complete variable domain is KAGVTQTPRYLIKTRGQQVTLSCSPISGHRSVSWYQQTPGQGLQFLFEYFSETQRNKGNFPGRFSGRQFSNSRSEMNVSTLELGDSALYLCASSSNPGGTEAFFGQGTRLTVV.

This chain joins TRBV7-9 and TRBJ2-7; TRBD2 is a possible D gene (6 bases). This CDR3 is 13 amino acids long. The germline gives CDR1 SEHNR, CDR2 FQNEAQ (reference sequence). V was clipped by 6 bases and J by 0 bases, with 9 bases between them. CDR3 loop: CASSTGLSYEQYF. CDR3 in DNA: TGTGCCAGCAGTACGGGACTCTCCTACGAGCAGTACTTC.

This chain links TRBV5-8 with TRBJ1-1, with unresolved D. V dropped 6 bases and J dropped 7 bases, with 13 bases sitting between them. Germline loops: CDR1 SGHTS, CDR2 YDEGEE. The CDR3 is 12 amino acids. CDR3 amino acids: CASTIGLNEAFF. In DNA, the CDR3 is TGTGCCAGCACCATTGGGCTAAATGAAGCTTTCTTT.

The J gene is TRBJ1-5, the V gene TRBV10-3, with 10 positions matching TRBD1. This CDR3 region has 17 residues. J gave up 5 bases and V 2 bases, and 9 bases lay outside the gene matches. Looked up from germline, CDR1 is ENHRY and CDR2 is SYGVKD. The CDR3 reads CAISETIPGQGYQPQHF. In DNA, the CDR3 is TGTGCCATCAGTGAGACGATCCCGGGACAGGGGTATCAGCCCCAGCATTTT.

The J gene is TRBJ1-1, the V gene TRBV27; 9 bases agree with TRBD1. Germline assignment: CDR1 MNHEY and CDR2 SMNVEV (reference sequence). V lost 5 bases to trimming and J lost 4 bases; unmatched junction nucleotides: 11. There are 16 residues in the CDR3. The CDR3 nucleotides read TGTGCCAGCAGTCTCCTGGGACAGGGTGTGGGCACTGAAGCTTTCTTT. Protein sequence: CASSLLGQGVGTEAFF.

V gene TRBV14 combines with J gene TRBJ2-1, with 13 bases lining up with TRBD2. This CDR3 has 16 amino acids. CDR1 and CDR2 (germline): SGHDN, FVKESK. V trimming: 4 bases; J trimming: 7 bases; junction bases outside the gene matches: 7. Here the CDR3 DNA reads TGTGCCAGCAGCCCTCCGGGACTAGCGGGGTTAAATGAGCAGTTCTTC. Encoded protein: CASSPPGLAGLNEQFF.

Written as DNA, the CDR3 is TGTGCCAGCAGCCAAGGGACAGGGACTGAAGCTTTCTTT. It codes for CASSQGTGTEAFF. The chain couples TRBV3-1 (or the pseudogene TRBV3-2) to TRBJ1-1; TRBD1 matches at 8 bases. V lost 1 base to trimming and J lost 5 bases; unmatched junction nucleotides: 0. In germline, CDR1 is LGHDT, CDR2 YNNKEL (reference sequence). This CDR3 contains 13 residues.

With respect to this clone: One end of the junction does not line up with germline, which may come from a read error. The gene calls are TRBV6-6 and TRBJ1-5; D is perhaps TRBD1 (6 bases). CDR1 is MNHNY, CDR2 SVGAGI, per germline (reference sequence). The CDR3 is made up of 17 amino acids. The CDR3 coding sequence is TGTGCCAGCAGTCCTTCGGGGACACAAGGCGGAAATCTGCCCCAGCATTTT. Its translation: CASSPSGTQGGNLPQHF.

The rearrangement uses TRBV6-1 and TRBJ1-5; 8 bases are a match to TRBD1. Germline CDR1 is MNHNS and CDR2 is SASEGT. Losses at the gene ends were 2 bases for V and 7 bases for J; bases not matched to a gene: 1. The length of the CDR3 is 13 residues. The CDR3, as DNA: TGTGCCAGCAGTGAACAGGGGGCCCAGCCCCAGCATTTT. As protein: CASSEQGAQPQHF.

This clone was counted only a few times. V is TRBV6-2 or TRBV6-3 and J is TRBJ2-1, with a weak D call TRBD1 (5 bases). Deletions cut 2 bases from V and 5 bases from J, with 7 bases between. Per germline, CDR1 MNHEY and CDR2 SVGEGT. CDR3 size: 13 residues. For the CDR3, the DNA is TGTGCCAGCAGTTACGGGGCGAACAATGAGCAGTTCTTC. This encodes CASSYGANNEQFF.

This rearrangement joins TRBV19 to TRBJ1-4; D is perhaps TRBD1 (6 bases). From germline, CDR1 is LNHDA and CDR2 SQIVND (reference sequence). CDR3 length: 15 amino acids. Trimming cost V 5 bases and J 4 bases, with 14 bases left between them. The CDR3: CASSLEQGYNEKLFF. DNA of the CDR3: TGTGCCAGTAGTCTCGAACAGGGATATAATGAAAAACTGTTTTTT.

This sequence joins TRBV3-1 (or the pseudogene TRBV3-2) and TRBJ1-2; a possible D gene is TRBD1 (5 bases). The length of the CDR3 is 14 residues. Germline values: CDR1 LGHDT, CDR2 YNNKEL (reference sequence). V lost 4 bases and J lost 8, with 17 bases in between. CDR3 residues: CASSPASGWLGYTF. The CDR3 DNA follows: TGTGCCAGCAGCCCGGCCTCAGGGTGGTTAGGCTACACCTTC.

CDR3 region: CASSQDREDYYEQYF. The CDR3 nucleotides are TGCGCCAGCAGCCAAGATCGAGAGGACTACTACGAGCAGTACTTC. The J gene is TRBJ2-7, the V gene TRBV4-3, with a tentative D call TRBD2 (6 bases). Per germline, CDR1 LGHNA and CDR2 YSLEER. V was pared by 0 bases and J by 3 bases, with 12 bases between. CDR3 length: 15 residues.

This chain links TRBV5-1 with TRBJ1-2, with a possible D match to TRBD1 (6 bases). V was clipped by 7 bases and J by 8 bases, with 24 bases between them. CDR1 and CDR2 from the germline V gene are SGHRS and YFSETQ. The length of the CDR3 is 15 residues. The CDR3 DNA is TGCGCCAGCCTGTATTCTCCCGGACAGTCGGAGGGCTACACCTTC. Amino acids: CASLYSPGQSEGYTF.

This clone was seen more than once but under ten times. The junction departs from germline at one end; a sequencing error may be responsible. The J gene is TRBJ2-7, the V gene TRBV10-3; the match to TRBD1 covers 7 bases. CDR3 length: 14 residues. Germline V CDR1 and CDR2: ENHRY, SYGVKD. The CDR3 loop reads CAISPGQSATGSSF. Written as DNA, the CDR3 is TGTGCCATCAGTCCGGGACAGAGCGCTACAGGGTCAAGCTTC.

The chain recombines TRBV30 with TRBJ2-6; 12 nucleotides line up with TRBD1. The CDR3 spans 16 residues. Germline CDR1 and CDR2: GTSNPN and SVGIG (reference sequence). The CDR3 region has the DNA TGTGCTCTGGCCGGGACAGGGGGCCCTGGGGCCAACGTCCTGACTTTC. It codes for CALAGTGGPGANVLTF.

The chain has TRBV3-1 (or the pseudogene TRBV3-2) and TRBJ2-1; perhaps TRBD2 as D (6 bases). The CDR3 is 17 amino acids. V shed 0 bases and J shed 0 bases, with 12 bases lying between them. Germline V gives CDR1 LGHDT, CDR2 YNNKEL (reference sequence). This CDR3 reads CASSQDRGGDSYNEQFF. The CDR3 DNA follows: TGTGCCAGCAGCCAAGATCGAGGCGGGGACTCCTACAATGAGCAGTTCTTC.

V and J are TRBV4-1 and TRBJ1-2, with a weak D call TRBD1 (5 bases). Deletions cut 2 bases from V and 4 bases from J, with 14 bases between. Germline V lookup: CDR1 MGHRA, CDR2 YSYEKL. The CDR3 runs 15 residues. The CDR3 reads CASSQSETALYGYTF. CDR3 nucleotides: TGCGCCAGCAGCCAAAGCGAGACAGCGCTCTATGGCTACACCTTC.

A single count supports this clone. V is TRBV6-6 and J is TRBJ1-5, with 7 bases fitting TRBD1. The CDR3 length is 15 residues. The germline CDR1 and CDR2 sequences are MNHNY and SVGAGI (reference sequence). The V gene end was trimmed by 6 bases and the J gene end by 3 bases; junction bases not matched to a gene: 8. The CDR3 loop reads CASRSDRVNNQPQHF. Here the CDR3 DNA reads TGTGCCAGCAGATCCGACAGGGTGAACAATCAGCCCCAGCATTTT.

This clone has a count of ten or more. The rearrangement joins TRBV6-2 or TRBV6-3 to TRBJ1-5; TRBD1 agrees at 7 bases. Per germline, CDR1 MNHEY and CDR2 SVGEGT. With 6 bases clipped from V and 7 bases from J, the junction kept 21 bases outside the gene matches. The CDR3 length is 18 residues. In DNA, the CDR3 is TGTGCCAGCAGCCGAGCTCCGACAGGGATCGCGTGGAAACAGCCCCAGCATTTT. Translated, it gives CASSRAPTGIAWKQPQHF.

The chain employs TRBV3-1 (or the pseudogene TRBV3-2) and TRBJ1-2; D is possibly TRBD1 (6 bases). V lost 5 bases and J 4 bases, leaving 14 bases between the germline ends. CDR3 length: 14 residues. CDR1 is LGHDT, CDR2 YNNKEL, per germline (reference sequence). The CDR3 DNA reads TGTGCCAGCAGCACGCCGGGACAACTCTATGGCTACACCTTC. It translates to CASSTPGQLYGYTF.